This T cell receptor (beta chain) was retrieved from a study of regulatory T cells. Remarks on this clone: Its antigen remains unidentified.

Trimming stripped 4 bases from V and 2 bases from J, with 15 bases between. CDR3 size: 15 residues. In germline, CDR1 is SGHVS, CDR2 FNYEAQ. Study-wide findings and caveats: Patient CD8+ T cells trended nonsignificantly toward lower Shannon entropy than control CD8+ cells. Skewed V and J usage and few unique V-J pairs marked patient repertoires, most in Tregs.

Primers: 52 TRBV forward and 13 TRBJ reverse. The data were produced by immunoSEQ multiplex PCR, yet TCRdb's version contains in-frame clones alone and is incomplete. Found here are approximately 15,000 clones, about 92% of them singletons; the top ten hold roughly 32%. Autoimmunity was present in every CD3G-deficient patient, worse in two. Patients aged 2 to 39 years had fewer naive T cells. Sample: CD8+ T cells sorted from blood. The rearrangement links TRBV7-6 to TRBJ2-7, with D unclear. The clonotype comes from a person aged 18 to 29 with CD3G deficiency. CDR3 nucleotide sequence: TGTGCCAGCAGCTCGATCGCGGAAGGGCCCTACGAGCAGTACTTC. This encodes CASSSIAEGPYEQYF.